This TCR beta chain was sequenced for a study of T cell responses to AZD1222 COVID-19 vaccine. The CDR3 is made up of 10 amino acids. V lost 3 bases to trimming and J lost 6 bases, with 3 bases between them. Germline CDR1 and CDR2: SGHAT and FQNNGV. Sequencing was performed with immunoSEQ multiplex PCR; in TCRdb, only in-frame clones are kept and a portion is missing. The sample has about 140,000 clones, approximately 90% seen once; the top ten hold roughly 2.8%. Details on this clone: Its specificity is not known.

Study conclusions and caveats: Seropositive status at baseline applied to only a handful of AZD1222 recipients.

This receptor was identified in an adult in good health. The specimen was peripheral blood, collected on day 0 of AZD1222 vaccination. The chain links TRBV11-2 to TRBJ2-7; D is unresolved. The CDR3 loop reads CASSFREQYF. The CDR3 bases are TGTGCCAGCAGCTTCCGCGAGCAGTACTTC.